One and the same sample provided the 2 T cell receptor beta chains below, sequenced in a study of cytomegalovirus exposure and HLA in healthy donors. The PCR contained 60 Vbeta and 13 Jbeta primers. Here immunoSEQ multiplex PCR was the method, and the copy in TCRdb shows in-frame clones only, minus some. Of around 100,000 clones listed, 78% are singletons. Sequenced material: PBMCs. The receptors shown here come from a woman aged 40-49 years in good health and CMV-seronegative.

The chain links TRBV28 to TRBJ1-2; maybe TRBD1 (6 bases). Germline V gives CDR1 MDHEN, CDR2 SYDVKM. The CDR3 extends over 14 amino acids. V lost 2 bases and J lost 7, with 14 bases in between. CDR3 protein: CASSLGRGYGGYTF. CDR3 coding DNA: TGTGCCAGCAGTTTAGGTAGGGGGTACGGTGGCTACACCTTC.

This clone was counted once. The rearrangement joins TRBV4-3 to TRBJ2-1; D is possibly TRBD2 (5 bases). Germline CDR1 is LGHNA and CDR2 is YSLEER. With 3 bases removed from V and 10 bases from J, the gap between germline ends came to 13 bases. CDR3 size: 13 residues. The CDR3 bases are TGCGCCAGCAGCCAGTTTGCGGGTGTGGAGCAGTTCTTC. Its translation: CASSQFAGVEQFF.